A selection of T cell receptor beta chains follows, all from one sample in a study of somatic mutations in cytotoxic T cells in rheumatoid arthritis. Sequenced by immunoSEQ multiplex PCR; TCRdb stores in-frame clones only, minus some. The sample contains 25,000 to 30,000 clones, around 90% of which appear only once. The sample was CD8+ T cells sorted from blood. These receptors came from an adult with rheumatoid arthritis. CDR3s include the opening cysteine and the closing phenylalanine or tryptophan. Each record gives: D gene, clone size, J gene, V gene, CDR3 protein, CDR3 DNA. The D gene is left open where the match is weak. Clone size, where shown, is once, few, many, or a class for clones that have expanded.

D: .
size: .
J: TRBJ1-4
V: TRBV4-1
CDR3: CASSQVVGGNEKLFF
DNA: TGCGCCAGCAGCCAAGTCGTAGGGGGGAATGAAAAACTGTTTTTT

D: .
size: once
J: TRBJ1-2
V: TRBV4-3
CDR3: CASSQELLGLDGYTF
DNA: TGCGCCAGCAGCCAAGAGTTACTAGGGCTAGATGGCTACACCTTC

D: TRBD2
size: .
J: TRBJ2-7
V: TRBV7-9
CDR3: CASSTIAGPYEQYF
DNA: TGTGCCAGCAGCACTATAGCGGGACCCTACGAGCAGTACTTC

D: .
size: .
J: TRBJ2-7
V: TRBV6-1
CDR3: CASSERRVRGQGGYEQYF
DNA: TGTGCCAGCAGTGAAAGGAGAGTTCGAGGACAGGGAGGGTACGAGCAGTACTTC

D: TRBD1
size: .
J: TRBJ2-3
V: TRBV2
CDR3: CAILDRVEPDTQYF
DNA: TGTGCCATCCTGGACAGGGTCGAACCAGATACGCAGTATTTT

D: .
size: .
J: TRBJ1-1
V: TRBV28
CDR3: CASSFTNTEAFF
DNA: TGTGCCAGCAGTTTTACGAACACTGAAGCTTTCTTT

D: .
size: few
J: TRBJ2-3
V: TRBV7-9
CDR3: CASSRGSDTQYF
DNA: TGTGCCAGCAGCCGGGGGTCAGATACGCAGTATTTT

D: TRBD1
size: .
J: TRBJ2-7
V: TRBV27
CDR3: CASSPGTGGYEQYF
DNA: TGTGCCAGCAGCCCCGGGACAGGCGGATACGAGCAGTACTTC

D: .
size: .
J: TRBJ2-3
V: TRBV4-3
CDR3: CASSQDQGGDTDTQYF
DNA: TGCGCCAGCAGCCAAGATCAAGGTGGGGATACAGATACGCAGTATTTT

D: .
size: once
J: TRBJ1-2
V: TRBV29-1
CDR3: CSVRNTEYGYTF
DNA: TGCAGCGTTCGAAATACAGAGTATGGCTACACCTTC

D: .
size: .
J: TRBJ2-3
V: TRBV9
CDR3: CASSSYRNTDTQYF
DNA: TGTGCCAGCAGCTCTTACAGGAACACAGATACGCAGTATTTT

D: TRBD1
size: few
J: TRBJ1-5
V: TRBV6-1
CDR3: CASSGDSQAHF
DNA: TGTGCCAGCAGTGGGGACAGCCAGGCGCATTTT

D: .
size: .
J: TRBJ1-2
V: TRBV11-1
CDR3: CASSFEPAYGYTF
DNA: TGTGCCAGCAGCTTCGAACCCGCCTATGGCTACACCTTC

D: TRBD1
size: .
J: TRBJ1-1
V: TRBV28
CDR3: CASTLTGVSTEAFF
DNA: TGTGCCAGCACCTTGACAGGGGTAAGCACTGAAGCTTTCTTT

D: .
size: .
J: TRBJ2-2
V: TRBV13
CDR3: CASSFYGLNTGELFF
DNA: TGTGCCAGCAGCTTCTATGGACTAAACACCGGGGAGCTGTTTTTT

D: .
size: .
J: TRBJ2-5
V: TRBV28
CDR3: CASSLLGRETQYF
DNA: TGTGCCAGCAGTTTGCTAGGGCGAGAGACCCAGTACTTC

D: TRBD1
size: .
J: TRBJ2-7
V: TRBV6-1
CDR3: CASSATPGQVYEQYF
DNA: TGTGCCAGCAGTGCCACCCCGGGACAGGTCTACGAGCAGTACTTC

D: .
size: .
J: TRBJ2-2
V: TRBV11-2
CDR3: CASRAENTGELFF
DNA: TGTGCCAGCAGAGCGGAGAACACCGGGGAGCTGTTTTTT

D: TRBD2
size: .
J: TRBJ2-5
V: TRBV2
CDR3: CASSELWTSGGFQETQYF
DNA: TGTGCCAGCAGTGAATTATGGACTAGCGGGGGGTTCCAAGAGACCCAGTACTTC

D: TRBD1
size: .
J: TRBJ2-2
V: TRBV30
CDR3: CAWYGGQGTGELFF
DNA: TGTGCCTGGTACGGGGGACAGGGGACGGGGGAGCTGTTTTTT

D: .
size: .
J: TRBJ2-7
V: TRBV30
CDR3: CAWSGGLGPGEQYF
DNA: TGTGCCTGGAGTGGGGGACTTGGTCCCGGAGAGCAGTACTTC

D: TRBD2
size: .
J: TRBJ2-7
V: TRBV4-3
CDR3: CASSQGTSGGYEQYF
DNA: TGCGCCAGCAGCCAGGGGACTAGCGGGGGTTACGAGCAGTACTTC

D: .
size: .
J: TRBJ1-1
V: TRBV7-9
CDR3: CASTRTEEAFF
DNA: TGTGCCAGCACCCGGACTGAAGAAGCTTTCTTT

D: .
size: few
J: TRBJ1-5
V: TRBV7-3
CDR3: CASSLTGDSNQPQHF
DNA: TGTGCCAGCAGCTTAACTGGGGATAGCAATCAGCCCCAGCATTTT

D: .
size: .
J: TRBJ2-7
V: TRBV11-2
CDR3: CASSSPGLGYEQYF
DNA: TGTGCCAGCAGTTCGCCGGGCCTGGGGTACGAGCAGTACTTC

D: .
size: .
J: TRBJ1-5
V: TRBV2
CDR3: CASKITDSGQPQHF
DNA: TGTGCCAGCAAAATTACGGACTCGGGTCAGCCCCAGCATTTT

D: TRBD2
size: once
J: TRBJ2-1
V: TRBV30
CDR3: CAWSAIYKTSGINEQFF
DNA: TGTGCCTGGAGTGCTATCTATAAGACTAGCGGGATCAATGAGCAGTTCTTC

D: .
size: few
J: TRBJ1-5
V: TRBV27
CDR3: CASSLKGNQPQHF
DNA: TGTGCCAGCAGTTTAAAAGGAAATCAGCCCCAGCATTTT

D: .
size: once
J: TRBJ2-7
V: TRBV19
CDR3: CASSIGLGLGYEQYF
DNA: TGTGCCAGTAGTATAGGTTTGGGCCTTGGCTACGAGCAGTACTTC

D: .
size: .
J: TRBJ2-1
V: TRBV11-2
CDR3: CASSLESVYNEQFF
DNA: TGTGCCAGCAGCTTAGAGTCGGTCTACAATGAGCAGTTCTTC

D: .
size: .
J: TRBJ2-7
V: TRBV6-5
CDR3: CASKTGTWPHYEQYF
DNA: TGTGCCAGCAAAACCGGGACGTGGCCCCACTACGAGCAGTACTTC

D: .
size: .
J: TRBJ1-2
V: TRBV4-3
CDR3: CASSQDRALNYGYTF
DNA: TGCGCCAGCAGCCAAGACAGGGCGTTAAACTATGGCTACACCTTC

D: TRBD1
size: .
J: TRBJ2-7
V: TRBV4-2
CDR3: CASSQDRWGQGSYEQYF
DNA: TGTGCCAGCAGCCAAGATCGATGGGGACAGGGGAGCTACGAGCAGTACTTC

D: TRBD1
size: .
J: TRBJ2-7
V: TRBV4-1
CDR3: CASSQGTGARTYEQYF
DNA: TGCGCCAGCAGCCAGGGGACAGGGGCACGAACCTACGAGCAGTACTTC

D: TRBD2
size: .
J: TRBJ2-1
V: TRBV29-1
CDR3: CVGLAGNEQFF
DNA: TGCGTCGGACTAGCGGGCAATGAGCAGTTCTTC

D: .
size: .
J: TRBJ2-2
V: TRBV19
CDR3: CASSIFVGTGELFF
DNA: TGTGCCAGTAGTATTTTCGTCGGGACCGGGGAGCTGTTTTTT

D: .
size: once
J: TRBJ2-7
V: TRBV2
CDR3: CASSLAYEQYF
DNA: TGTGCCAGCAGTCTAGCCTACGAGCAGTACTTC

D: .
size: .
J: TRBJ1-3
V: TRBV9
CDR3: CASSVEAGSGNTIYF
DNA: TGTGCCAGCAGCGTAGAAGCAGGGTCTGGAAACACCATATATTTT

D: .
size: .
J: TRBJ1-1
V: TRBV6-6
CDR3: CASRQLFISNTEAFF
DNA: TGTGCCAGCAGACAACTATTTATATCGAACACTGAAGCTTTCTTT

D: TRBD1
size: .
J: TRBJ2-7
V: TRBV19
CDR3: CASSIIQGQGVYEQYF
DNA: TGTGCCAGTAGTATAATTCAAGGACAGGGCGTTTACGAGCAGTACTTC

D: .
size: .
J: TRBJ2-3
V: TRBV9
CDR3: CASNTASTDTQYF
DNA: TGTGCCAGCAATACAGCGAGCACAGATACGCAGTATTTT

D: .
size: .
J: TRBJ1-5
V: TRBV7-8
CDR3: CASSKEGVEPQHF
DNA: TGTGCCAGCAGCAAAGAAGGGGTAGAGCCCCAGCATTTT

D: TRBD1
size: .
J: TRBJ1-2
V: TRBV6-4
CDR3: CASSDSTGGAEGYTF
DNA: TGTGCCAGCAGTGACTCGACAGGGGGCGCAGAAGGCTACACCTTC

D: TRBD1
size: .
J: TRBJ1-2
V: TRBV30
CDR3: CAWNPGQGYAYTF
DNA: TGTGCCTGGAATCCGGGACAGGGATATGCCTACACCTTC

D: TRBD2
size: .
J: TRBJ2-3
V: TRBV2
CDR3: CARGGVTESTDTQYF
DNA: TGTGCCAGGGGGGGGGTGACCGAGAGTACAGATACGCAGTATTTT

D: .
size: .
J: TRBJ1-2
V: TRBV28
CDR3: CASSLYRETNYGYTF
DNA: TGTGCCAGCAGTTTATATAGGGAAACTAACTATGGCTACACCTTC

D: .
size: .
J: TRBJ2-5
V: TRBV9
CDR3: CASSEGGLETQYF
DNA: TGTGCCAGCAGCGAGGGGGGCCTGGAGACCCAGTACTTC

D: .
size: .
J: TRBJ1-2
V: TRBV7-9
CDR3: CASSPREAPPYGYTF
DNA: TGTGCCAGCAGCCCCCGGGAGGCCCCACCGTATGGCTACACCTTC

D: TRBD1
size: .
J: TRBJ1-1
V: TRBV5-4
CDR3: CASSPFNRGNTEAFF
DNA: TGTGCCAGCAGCCCCTTTAACAGGGGGAACACTGAAGCTTTCTTT

D: TRBD1
size: few
J: TRBJ1-1
V: TRBV7-9
CDR3: CASSFPGGDEAFF
DNA: TGTGCCAGCAGCTTCCCAGGGGGCGATGAAGCTTTCTTT

D: .
size: .
J: TRBJ1-3
V: TRBV5-6
CDR3: CASSTPNTIYF
DNA: TGTGCCAGCAGCACCCCGAACACCATATATTTT

D: .
size: .
J: TRBJ2-7
V: TRBV5-6
CDR3: CASSLVAGYEQYF
DNA: TGTGCCAGCAGCTTGGTTGCGGGCTACGAGCAGTACTTC

D: TRBD1
size: once
J: TRBJ1-2
V: TRBV4-2
CDR3: CASSQEEQGGLYGYTF
DNA: TGTGCCAGCAGCCAAGAAGAGCAGGGGGGGTTATATGGCTACACCTTC

D: .
size: .
J: TRBJ2-1
V: TRBV2
CDR3: CASSERDLMEGEQFF
DNA: TGTGCCAGCAGTGAAAGGGACCTTATGGAGGGTGAGCAGTTCTTC

D: .
size: .
J: TRBJ2-3
V: TRBV12-5
CDR3: CASGLAVTSPGTDTQYF
DNA: TGTGCTAGTGGTTTGGCAGTTACTAGCCCCGGTACAGATACGCAGTATTTT

D: .
size: .
J: TRBJ1-4
V: TRBV28
CDR3: CASSLSGRKLFF
DNA: TGTGCCAGCAGTTTATCGGGAAGGAAACTGTTTTTT